This T cell receptor beta chain was captured by sequencing in a study of OX40 agonist ivuxolimab in advanced cancers. As for the study in general: Dose-escalation patients had hepatocellular carcinoma, melanoma, renal cell or head and neck cancer. At about 82% male, the cohort had a mean age of around 56 years, ranging from about 23 to 79.

Study results and caveats: There were, on average, more expanded clones in CD8+ T cells than in CD4+. Clonal expansion was seen in CD4+ and CD8+ blood T cells by week 6 at 0.1 to 3.0 mg/kg.

Notes on this clone: The target antigen is unknown.

The CDR3 runs to 13 residues. V lost 0 bases, J lost 9 bases, and 10 bases lay in between. CDR1 is SGHRS, CDR2 YFSETQ, per germline. Using immunoSEQ multiplex PCR, the repertoire was profiled, and TCRdb retains in-frame clones only, with some absent. The sample includes 80,000 or so clones, about 90% of them seen just once. The rearrangement links TRBV5-1 to TRBJ1-5, with D possibly being TRBD1 (5 bases). The sequencing here drew on CD4+ or CD8+ T cells sorted from blood, taken in a trial of the OX40 agonist ivuxolimab. The clonotype was recovered from an adult with an advanced solid tumor such as melanoma, head and neck, liver or kidney cancer. The CDR3 protein is CASSLGGERPQHF. CDR3 DNA: TGCGCCAGCAGCTTGGGAGGGGAGCGGCCCCAGCATTTT.